This T cell receptor beta chain came from a study of tumor-infiltrating lymphocytes in glioblastoma multiforme. Multiple V-beta primers and a C-beta primer amplified TCRB from RNA. MiXCR, applied by TCRdb to the multiplex PCR reads, yields one record per CDR3 protein. The sample lists around 30,000 distinct CDR3 sequences, roughly 64% occurring once. A remark on this clonotype: Its target is unknown.

Notes on the study in general: No surface-marker sorting into functional T cell subtypes was done. The TCR and somatic mutation analysis included just one glioblastoma patient. Detected clone frequencies may not reflect cell counts, being RNA-based.

Germline CDR1 LGHNA, CDR2 YNFKEQ. The CDR3 covers 15 residues. V was cut by 0 bases and J by 0 bases, with 3 bases left in between. The source is a male donor with glioblastoma. The material sequenced was brain tumor tissue. V gene TRBV4-2 combines with J gene TRBJ1-6; D gene uncertain. The chain's CDR3 is CASSQDSSYNSPLHF. In nucleotides, the CDR3 is TGTGCCAGCAGCCAAGACAGCTCCTATAATTCACCCCTCCACTTT.